This TCR beta chain is drawn from a study of PD-L1 blockade in urothelial cancer. Study in general: Atezolizumab was started by patients in the mid-2010s at 1,200 mg intravenously every 3 weeks. Males with bladder-origin urothelial cancer constituted about 85% of the roughly 29 patients. Study-wide results and limits: Durable benefit accompanied greater 3-week expansion of tumor-associated blood clones.

Some clones are missing from TCRdb's copy, which holds only in-frame ones; the method was immunoSEQ multiplex PCR. The repertoire includes approximately 100,000 clones, roughly 90% of them detected once, and about 1% sits in the top ten. Time point denoted: pretreatment peripheral blood. Patients' cancers were locally advanced or metastatic urothelial carcinomas. To note about this clone: Antigen specificity is unknown.

This receptor was identified in a woman older than 75 with urothelial cancer. Specimen: PBMCs, collected around atezolizumab (anti-PD-L1) treatment.

The CDR3 bases are TGTGCCAGCAGCGGACAGGGTCTGAACTATGGCTACACCTTC. Translation: CASSGQGLNYGYTF. V is TRBV6-6 and J is TRBJ1-2; 8 nucleotides align to TRBD1. Per germline, CDR1 MNHNY and CDR2 SVGAGI (reference sequence). V gave up 6 bases and J gave up 2 bases; unmatched junction bases: 5. The CDR3 consists of 14 residues.